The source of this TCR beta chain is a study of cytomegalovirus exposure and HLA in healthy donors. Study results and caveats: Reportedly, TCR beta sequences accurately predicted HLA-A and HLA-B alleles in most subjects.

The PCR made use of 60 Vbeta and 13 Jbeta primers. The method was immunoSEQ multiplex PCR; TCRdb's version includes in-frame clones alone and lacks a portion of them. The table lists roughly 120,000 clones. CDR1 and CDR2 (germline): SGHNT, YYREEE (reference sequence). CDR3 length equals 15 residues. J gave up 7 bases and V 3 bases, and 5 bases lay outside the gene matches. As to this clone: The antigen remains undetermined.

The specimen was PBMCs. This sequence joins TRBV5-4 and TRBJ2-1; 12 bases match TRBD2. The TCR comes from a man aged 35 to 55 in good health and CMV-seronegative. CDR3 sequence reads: CASSSLAGGRNEQFF. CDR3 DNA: TGTGCCAGCAGCTCACTAGCGGGAGGTAGAAATGAGCAGTTCTTC.